Shown below are 28 T cell receptor beta chains from a single sample sequenced in a study of CD4 T cells in relation to SARS-CoV-2 and coronaviruses (dated by TCRdb to the early 2020s). CD4+ T cells from unexposed donors were collected before the COVID-19 pandemic (2011-2018). The library was produced with the immunoSEQ multiplex PCR assay. This is the immuneACCESS table as TCRdb keeps it, with only in-frame sequences that have V and J called. A part of the clones is gone; compared with another copy, unresolved V genes explain less than half, and the rest is unexplained. In this sample the table shows about 70,000 clones, over 80% of which occur a single time. Together, the top ten hold about 1.6% of the sample. Sequencing input: memory CD4+ T cells from PBMCs. In the paper's terms, the cell subset or site label means: memory (non-naive) CD4+ T cells. These receptors all stem from a human donor in good health.

The V and J genes are TRBV5-4 and TRBJ2-5; D unclear. This CDR3 is built from 14 residues. Germline CDR1 reads SGHNT; CDR2 reads YYREEE (reference sequence). Trimming removed 4 bases at V and 4 bases at J, with 14 bases between. CDR3 in DNA: TGTGCCAGCAGCATGATCGCAGAGGCAGAGACCCAGTACTTC. Its protein product is CASSMIAEAETQYF.

This chain connects TRBV30 to TRBJ2-7; 7 bases are a match to TRBD1. The CDR3 totals 14 residues. CDR1 GTSNPN and CDR2 SVGIG come from the germline V gene (reference sequence). Trimming took 2 bases from V and 3 from J; bases not matched to a gene: 7. The CDR3 DNA reads TGTGCCTGGAGTCCACGGACAGGCTACTACGAGCAGTACTTC. Protein: CAWSPRTGYYEQYF.

The rearrangement uses TRBV5-1 and TRBJ1-1; TRBD1 matches at 8 bases. This CDR3 comprises 15 residues. V gave up 2 bases and J gave up 1 base; unmatched junction bases: 4. The germline gives CDR1 SGHRS, CDR2 YFSETQ. This CDR3 reads CASSFTGTGNTEAFF. CDR3 in DNA: TGCGCCAGCAGCTTTACCGGGACAGGGAACACTGAAGCTTTCTTT.

The CDR3 bases are TGTGCCAGCAGCTCCCAAGCGGGGGGATCCTACGAGCAGTACTTC. Residues: CASSSQAGGSYEQYF. This chain connects TRBV5-4 to TRBJ2-7, with 9 nucleotides matching TRBD2. This CDR3 region has 15 residues. With V trimmed by 3 bases and J by 1 base, 5 bases remained unmatched. CDR1 and CDR2 from the germline V gene are SGHNT and YYREEE (reference sequence).

This clone occurred once. This chain links TRBV28 with TRBJ2-7; 8 nucleotides match TRBD1. Germline lookup yields CDR1 MDHEN and CDR2 SYDVKM. The CDR3 runs 15 residues. Germline trimming cut 5 bases from V and 2 bases from J; bases unmatched to any gene: 8. CDR3 loop: CASSPQGAGPYEQYF. The DNA for the CDR3 is TGTGCCAGCAGTCCCCAGGGGGCAGGCCCCTACGAGCAGTACTTC.

The V and J genes are TRBV6-6 and TRBJ1-5; D remains ambiguous. Germline CDR1 MNHNY, CDR2 SVGAGI (reference sequence). Trimming pared 0 bases from V and 6 bases from J, leaving 15 bases between. The CDR3 spans 16 residues. The CDR3 DNA follows: TGTGCCAGCAGTTACTCGATTTCGGTATCTAGTCAGCCCCAGCATTTT. As protein: CASSYSISVSSQPQHF.

V gene TRBV7-7 combines with J gene TRBJ2-2, with D tentatively TRBD2 (5 bases). The CDR3 totals 14 residues. The V and J ends lost 5 bases and 4 bases respectively, with 11 bases between them. CDR1 SSHAT and CDR2 FNYEAQ come from the germline V gene (reference sequence). The chain's CDR3 is CASSPSGGTGELFF. The CDR3 DNA follows: TGTGCCAGCAGCCCCTCTGGAGGCACCGGGGAGCTGTTTTTT.

This sequence joins TRBV10-3 and TRBJ2-1; 11 nucleotides agree with TRBD2. Germline V CDR1 and CDR2: ENHRY, SYGVKD. V gave up 2 bases and J gave up 4 bases; unmatched junction bases: 10. This CDR3 contains 18 residues. CDR3 nucleotide sequence: TGTGCCATCAGTGAGGCTAGCGGGAGGAAAGAGCGGTACAATGAGCAGTTCTTC. Residues: CAISEASGRKERYNEQFF.

The rearrangement joins TRBV5-1 to TRBJ2-3; D is possibly TRBD2 (5 bases). The CDR3 extends over 14 amino acids. The V gene's germline CDR1 is SGHRS and CDR2 YFSETQ. V was clipped by 4 bases and J by 1 base, with 10 bases between them. The CDR3 DNA is TGCGCCAGCAGCCAAGCGGACGGCACAGATACGCAGTATTTT. This encodes CASSQADGTDTQYF.

The rearrangement links TRBV4-3 to TRBJ1-2; D is undetermined. CDR3 length: 14 residues. Deletions cut 0 bases from V and 6 bases from J, with 11 bases between. CDR1 LGHNA and CDR2 YSLEER come from the germline V gene. CDR3 residues: CASSQEKGFDGYTF. The CDR3 DNA reads as TGCGCCAGCAGCCAAGAAAAGGGTTTTGATGGCTACACCTTC.

This chain connects TRBV5-4 to TRBJ1-3; unclear D gene. Germline V gene lookup returns CDR1 SGHNT and CDR2 YYREEE (reference sequence). V shed 4 bases and J shed 3 bases, with 17 bases lying between them. The CDR3 extends over 16 amino acids. CDR3 residues: CASSKDLPSSGNTIYF. The CDR3 DNA reads as TGTGCCAGCAGCAAGGACCTACCCTCTAGTGGAAACACCATATATTTT.

The gene calls are TRBV10-3 and TRBJ1-1, with 8 bases aligning to TRBD1. Per the germline V gene, CDR1 is ENHRY and CDR2 is SYGVKD. The trim removed 1 base at V and 1 base at J, leaving 2 bases unmatched. The CDR3 sequence is 15 residues long. CDR3 bases: TGTGCCATCAGTGAGTACGGACAGGGGAACACTGAAGCTTTCTTT. Residues: CAISEYGQGNTEAFF.

J is TRBJ1-4 and V is TRBV5-1; D unresolved. The CDR3 runs to 15 residues. The germline gives CDR1 SGHRS, CDR2 YFSETQ. Deletions cut 2 bases from V and 3 bases from J, with 11 bases between. The CDR3 nucleotides are TGCGCCAGCAGCTTAATGAGGGCGGCTAATGAAAAACTGTTTTTT. It yields the protein CASSLMRAANEKLFF.

The rearrangement joins TRBV18 to TRBJ2-7, with 12 bases aligning to TRBD2. The CDR3 covers 14 residues. The V gene's germline CDR1 is KGHSH and CDR2 LQKENI. The ends lost 6 bases at V and 7 bases at J; junction bases unmatched: 7. As DNA, the CDR3 is TGTGCCAGCTCTTGGACTAGCGGGAATCGGGAGCAGTACTTC. Its translation is CASSWTSGNREQYF. The variable domain in full, with the rest retrieved from reference TRBV18 and TRBJ2-7, is NAGVMQNPRHLVRRRGQEARLRCSPMKGHSHVYWYRQLPEEGLKFMVYLQKENIIDESGMPKERFSAEFPKEGPSILRIQQVVRGDSAAYFCASSWTSGNREQYFGPGTRLTVT.

The chain carries TRBV5-1 and TRBJ2-2, with D hard to call. Germline V CDR1 and CDR2: SGHRS, YFSETQ. V lost 4 bases to trimming and J lost 2 bases, with 9 bases between them. CDR3 length: 14 residues. The chain's CDR3 is CASSQNPNTGELFF. Here the CDR3 DNA reads TGCGCCAGCAGCCAGAATCCAAACACCGGGGAGCTGTTTTTT.

The V gene is TRBV30, the J gene TRBJ2-1; D possibly corresponds to TRBD1 (5 bases). Per germline, CDR1 GTSNPN and CDR2 SVGIG (reference sequence). V lost 5 bases to trimming and J lost 0 bases, with 14 bases between them. The CDR3 runs 15 residues. CDR3 in DNA: TGTGCCTGGGCCCGACAGAGCATCTCCTACAATGAGCAGTTCTTC. It codes for CAWARQSISYNEQFF.

This chain connects TRBV5-6 to TRBJ2-2; 8 positions agree with TRBD1. Germline lookup yields CDR1 SGHDT and CDR2 YYEEEE. The length of the CDR3 is 15 residues. This CDR3 is CASGSRGRDTGELFF. The CDR3 DNA reads as TGTGCTTCAGGAAGCAGGGGGCGAGACACCGGGGAGCTGTTTTTT.

This clone has a handful of counts. V is TRBV27 and J is TRBJ2-7, with unresolved D. Germline values: CDR1 MNHEY, CDR2 SMNVEV (reference sequence). The CDR3 sequence is 15 residues long. With 10 bases removed from V and 0 bases from J, the gap between germline ends came to 19 bases. CDR3 region: CATWDPHQSSYEQYF. CDR3 nucleotides: TGTGCCACTTGGGATCCTCATCAAAGCTCCTACGAGCAGTACTTC.

This chain joins TRBV7-8 and TRBJ1-2, with D possibly TRBD1 on 5 matching bases. Germline CDR1 and CDR2: SGHVS and FQNEAQ. The CDR3 loop spans 13 amino acids. V lost 4 bases and J lost 5, with 11 bases in between. The CDR3 sequence is CASSSGAVYGYTF. The CDR3 DNA is TGTGCCAGCAGCTCTGGGGCAGTTTATGGCTACACCTTC. Full variable domain (rest looked up from reference TRBV7-8 and TRBJ1-2): GAGVSQSPRYKVAKRGQDVALRCDPISGHVSLFWYQQALGQGPEFLTYFQNEAQLDKSGLPSDRFFAERPEGSVSTLKIQRTQQEDSAVYLCASSSGAVYGYTFGSGTRLTVV.

The chain links TRBV19 to TRBJ1-2; perhaps TRBD1 as D (6 bases). Germline lookup yields CDR1 LNHDA and CDR2 SQIVND (reference sequence). Trimming left V 2 bases short and J 2 bases short, with 15 bases between. The CDR3 sequence is 16 residues long. The CDR3 DNA follows: TGTGCCAGTAGTATAAGGGCAGGGGCCAACAACTATGGCTACACCTTC. Translating gives CASSIRAGANNYGYTF.

The chain has TRBV29-1 and TRBJ2-3; the D is unclear. Germline CDR1 is SQVTM and CDR2 is ANQGSEA. The CDR3 consists of 12 residues. The ends were cut back, 3 bases at V and 3 bases at J, with 7 bases in the middle. For the CDR3, the DNA is TGCAGCGTTGACCCCGGGACAGATACGCAGTATTTT. It translates to CSVDPGTDTQYF.

In its sample, this clone was seen once. The chain uses TRBV2 and TRBJ1-5; 8 bases are shared with TRBD1. V gave up 5 bases and J gave up 6 bases; unmatched junction bases: 6. Germline loops: CDR1 SNHLY, CDR2 FYNNEI. The CDR3 is 14 amino acids. CDR3: CASSFGQGGQPQHF. CDR3 sequence (DNA): TGTGCCAGCAGTTTTGGACAGGGAGGTCAGCCCCAGCATTTT.

This sequence joins TRBV24-1 and TRBJ2-3, with 7 bases lining up with TRBD2. From germline, CDR1 is KGHDR and CDR2 SFDVKD. The CDR3 has 15 residues. The V and J ends lost 7 bases and 1 base, in that order; junction bases with no gene match: 7. The CDR3 DNA sequence: TGTGCCACCAGCGACCGGGACTACCGCACAGATACGCAGTATTTT. This gives the protein CATSDRDYRTDTQYF.

In DNA form, the CDR3 reads TGTGCCAGCAGTTTAGCTGGCCAGCCCCAGCATTTT. This codes for CASSLAGQPQHF. V usage is TRBV28 and J usage is TRBJ1-5, with unresolved D. The V end lost 2 bases, the J end lost 7 bases, and 6 bases lay between the germline ends. CDR1 MDHEN and CDR2 SYDVKM come from the germline V gene. This CDR3 is built from 12 residues.

This clone was observed a handful of times. This sequence joins TRBV6-5 and TRBJ1-5, with TRBD1 as a possible D gene (5 bases). From germline, CDR1 is MNHEY and CDR2 SVGAGI. The CDR3 contains 16 residues. V was cut by 2 bases and J by 4 bases, with 15 bases left in between. CDR3 bases: TGTGCCAGCAGTTACAGATTTGGGCAGGGAAATCAGCCCCAGCATTTT. Protein product: CASSYRFGQGNQPQHF.

This chain joins TRBV2 and TRBJ1-3; D is perhaps TRBD1 (6 bases). The CDR3 spans 17 residues. CDR1 is SNHLY, CDR2 FYNNEI, per germline. V was trimmed by 5 bases and J by 3 bases, leaving 20 bases between them. The CDR3, as DNA: TGTGCCAGCAGTCCGGACAGATCAGGGCCCTATGGAAACACCATATATTTT. Protein sequence: CASSPDRSGPYGNTIYF.

With respect to this clone: Germline is not matched at one junction end, which may reflect a read error. The chain combines TRBV5-6 with TRBJ2-2, with 7 bases that match TRBD2. The CDR3 covers 15 residues. CDR1 and CDR2 (germline): SGHDT, YYEEEE. CDR3 in DNA: TGTGCCAGCACCTTGGGGGTGGCGGGAGCCGGGGAGCTGTTTTTT. Protein product: CASTLGVAGAGELFF.

The V and J genes are TRBV14 and TRBJ1-2; D call uncertain. CDR3 length: 12 residues. Germline CDR1 reads SGHDN; CDR2 reads FVKESK. The V and J ends lost 1 base and 4 bases respectively, with 4 bases between them. CDR3 nucleotide sequence: TGTGCCAGCAGCCAAGGATTCTATGGCTACACCTTC. Translating it yields CASSQGFYGYTF.